These 27 T cell receptor beta chains share one sample of origin, sequenced in a study of beta chain features in type 1 diabetes. Study conclusions and caveats: When Type 1 diabetes patients were examined, their TCRB CDR3s proved moderately but significantly shorter in all four CD4+ subsets.

As every portion of the isolated RNA was reverse transcribed, the sequencing read expressed TCRB transcripts. Some clones are missing from TCRdb's copy, which holds only in-frame ones; the method was immunoSEQ multiplex PCR. The sample contains hundreds of thousands of clones, 13% of which appear only once. Antigens of these TCRs are unknown. Sample: naive CD4+ T cells from blood. These TCRs come from a man between 18 and 29 years old with type 1 diabetes.

This clone appeared a few times. The chain combines TRBV10-1 with TRBJ1-5; D gene uncertain. Germline values: CDR1 WNHNN, CDR2 SYGVQD (reference sequence). This CDR3 region has 13 residues. Between the trimmed V and J ends, which lost 5 bases and 0 bases, there was a span of 5 bases. CDR3 nucleotide sequence: TGCGCCAGCAGTCTCACTAGCAATCAGCCCCAGCATTTT. It yields the protein CASSLTSNQPQHF.

In its sample, this clone was seen a few times. This chain joins TRBV4-2 and TRBJ1-2; 10 bases are a match to TRBD1. Unmatched junction bases numbered 4, after V lost 2 bases and J lost 4 bases. This CDR3 region has 15 residues. Germline V CDR1 and CDR2: LGHNA, YNFKEQ. The CDR3 sequence is CASSQRDRGIYGYTF. The CDR3 DNA reads TGTGCCAGCAGCCAAAGGGACAGGGGAATCTATGGCTACACCTTC.

The J gene is TRBJ2-3, the V gene TRBV7-9; 7 bases match TRBD2. The CDR3 runs to 14 residues. V lost 8 bases and J lost 2; bases outside the gene matches: 7. Germline loops: CDR1 SEHNR, CDR2 FQNEAQ (reference sequence). CDR3 nucleotide sequence: TGTGCCAGCCAACGGGGGACTAACACAGATACGCAGTATTTT. Protein: CASQRGTNTDTQYF.

This clone occurred a few times. The J gene is TRBJ2-5, the V gene TRBV30; 8 bases align to TRBD1. The CDR3 contains 15 residues. Germline loops: CDR1 GTSNPN, CDR2 SVGIG (reference sequence). V lost 4 bases and J lost 1; bases outside the gene matches: 8. The chain's CDR3 is CAWNPGQGGQETQYF. CDR3 DNA sequence: TGTGCCTGGAACCCCGGACAGGGCGGCCAAGAGACCCAGTACTTC.

The CDR3 coding sequence is TGTGCCAGCAGCCAAGCGGGGTTCTTTTCTAACTATGGCTACACCTTC. Protein product: CASSQAGFFSNYGYTF. The genes are TRBV14 and TRBJ1-2; D ambiguous. Trimming took 1 base from V and 0 from J, leaving 12 bases between them. The CDR3 extends over 16 amino acids. Germline CDR1 and CDR2: SGHDN and FVKESK.

This clone was counted between two and nine times. V is TRBV2 and J is TRBJ2-1, with TRBD2 matching 7 bases. Germline-derived CDR1 and CDR2 are SNHLY and FYNNEI. V shed 6 bases and J 12 bases; nucleotides not matched to a gene: 5. CDR3 length: 11 residues. The CDR3 loop is CASRPGGGQFF. Here the CDR3 DNA reads TGTGCCAGCAGACCGGGAGGCGGGCAGTTCTTC.

V usage is TRBV5-4 and J usage is TRBJ1-5; D is ambiguous. The CDR3 runs 14 residues. V gave up 7 bases and J gave up 0 bases, with 11 bases separating them. The germline V gene encodes CDR1 SGHNT and CDR2 YYREEE (reference sequence). CDR3 DNA: TGTGCCAGCCAGAAAGAGCCTAGCAATCAGCCCCAGCATTTT. Residues: CASQKEPSNQPQHF.

This clone has only a few counts. The chain links TRBV5-6 to TRBJ1-1, with 10 bases aligning to TRBD1. This CDR3 spans 15 amino acids. Germline CDR1 SGHDT, CDR2 YYEEEE. V gave up 4 bases and J gave up 0 bases; unmatched junction bases: 3. CDR3 in amino acids: CASSPGQGVNTEAFF. The CDR3 DNA reads as TGTGCCAGCAGCCCAGGACAGGGGGTGAACACTGAAGCTTTCTTT.

This clone was detected only a few times. This rearrangement joins TRBV20-1 to TRBJ2-1; D might be TRBD2 (6 bases). This CDR3 has 11 residues. The germline V and J ends were trimmed by 7 bases and 10 bases, with 14 bases remaining between them. CDR1 and CDR2 (germline): DFQATT, SNEGSKA (reference sequence). This CDR3 is CSVLAGGEQFF. CDR3 DNA: TGCAGTGTTCTAGCAGGAGGGGAGCAGTTCTTC.

This sequence joins TRBV4-2 and TRBJ2-1, with 12 nucleotides matching TRBD2. This CDR3 spans 18 amino acids. After removal of 1 base from V and 5 bases from J, the junction contained 9 bases not matched to a gene. Per the germline V gene, CDR1 is LGHNA and CDR2 is YNFKEQ. The CDR3 bases are TGTGCCAGCAGCCAAGGATCTAGCGGGGGGGCCTTGGACAATGAGCAGTTCTTC. As protein: CASSQGSSGGALDNEQFF.

The chain has TRBV10-3 and TRBJ1-2; possibly TRBD1 for D (5 bases). The CDR3 covers 14 residues. V was clipped by 10 bases and J by 1 base, with 16 bases between them. Per the germline V gene, CDR1 is ENHRY and CDR2 is SYGVKD. CDR3 nucleotides: TGTGCCACCACCCTAGGGGCTATTAACTATGGCTACACCTTC. This encodes CATTLGAINYGYTF.

V usage is TRBV9 and J usage is TRBJ1-1; TRBD1 aligns across 7 bases. The CDR3 has 15 residues. CDR1 and CDR2 (germline): SGDLS, YYNGEE. Trimming took 1 base from V and 1 from J; bases not matched to a gene: 4. The CDR3 protein is CASSVTQGTNTEAFF. The CDR3 DNA is TGTGCCAGCAGCGTAACACAGGGGACGAACACTGAAGCTTTCTTT.

V and J are TRBV28 and TRBJ2-7; weak D call: TRBD1 (7 bases). Trimming removed 3 bases at V and 6 bases at J, with 18 bases between. This CDR3 is 15 amino acids long. In germline, CDR1 is MDHEN, CDR2 SYDVKM. The DNA for the CDR3 is TGTGCCAGCAGTTTTCAAACCGCGGGACAGCCCGAGCAGTACTTC. Translating it yields CASSFQTAGQPEQYF. Filled out from reference TRBV28 and TRBJ2-7, the complete variable domain reads DVKVTQSSRYLVKRTGEKVFLECVQDMDHENMFWYRQDPGLGLRLIYFSYDVKMKEKGDIPEGYSVSREKKERFSLILESASTNQTSMYLCASSFQTAGQPEQYFGPGTRLTVT.

There are a few counts of this clone. This chain connects TRBV7-9 to TRBJ2-4, with a weak D call TRBD1 (6 bases). Germline CDR1 is SEHNR and CDR2 is FQNEAQ (reference sequence). Trimming took off 1 base at V and 2 bases at J, with 9 bases between the two ends. CDR3 length: 15 residues. CDR3 nucleotides: TGTGCCAGCAGCTTAGACAGGGAGACCAAAAACATTCAGTACTTC. Its translation is CASSLDRETKNIQYF.

The sample holds a few counts of this clone. The V gene is TRBV25-1, the J gene TRBJ1-1; weak D call: TRBD1 (5 bases). This CDR3 is built from 13 residues. CDR1 is MGHDK, CDR2 SYGVNS, per germline. Trimming cost V 6 bases and J 4 bases, with 12 bases left between them. The CDR3 coding sequence is TGTGCCAGCAGCAGTGGGGGAGGCACTGAAGCTTTCTTT. This translates into CASSSGGGTEAFF.

This clone was seen only a few times. The chain has TRBV30 and TRBJ1-6, with 7 bases matching TRBD1. Looked up from germline, CDR1 is GTSNPN and CDR2 is SVGIG (reference sequence). Trimming removed 3 bases from V and 14 bases from J; junction bases left unmatched: 7. The CDR3 runs 12 residues. The CDR3 reads CAWSRTGWSLHF. The CDR3 DNA reads TGTGCCTGGAGCCGGACAGGTTGGTCCCTCCACTTT. Full variable domain (outside the CDR3, taken from reference TRBV30 and TRBJ1-6): SQTIHQWPATLVQPVGSPLSLECTVEGTSNPNLYWYRQAAGRGLQLLFYSVGIGQISSEVPQNLSASRPQDRQFILSSKKLLLSDSGFYLCAWSRTGWSLHFGNGTRLTVT.

The chain uses TRBV6-1 and TRBJ2-3, with unresolved D. This CDR3 contains 13 residues. From germline, CDR1 is MNHNS and CDR2 SASEGT. V gave up 7 bases and J gave up 0 bases, with 8 bases separating them. In DNA form, the CDR3 reads TGTGCCAGCAAATTGGGTAGCACAGATACGCAGTATTTT. As protein: CASKLGSTDTQYF.

This rearrangement joins TRBV6-5 to TRBJ2-5, with 13 nucleotides matching TRBD2. This CDR3 comprises 16 residues. Germline CDR1 MNHEY, CDR2 SVGAGI. J gave up 6 bases and V 4 bases, and 8 bases lay outside the gene matches. CDR3 amino acids: CASSSLLAGGPQTQYF. CDR3 sequence (DNA): TGTGCCAGCAGTTCCCTACTAGCGGGGGGGCCTCAGACCCAGTACTTC.

J is TRBJ1-5 and V is TRBV6-1, with 7 bases lining up with TRBD1. Germline CDR1 MNHNS, CDR2 SASEGT. The trim removed 4 bases at V and 2 bases at J, leaving 5 bases unmatched. The CDR3 runs 15 residues. CDR3 protein: CASSVVQGGNQPQHF. Here the CDR3 DNA reads TGTGCCAGCAGTGTCGTGCAGGGGGGCAATCAGCCCCAGCATTTT.

This clone turned up a few times. V usage is TRBV19 and J usage is TRBJ1-4; 9 bases fit TRBD1. The trim removed 8 bases at V and 7 bases at J, leaving 5 bases unmatched. Germline-derived CDR1 and CDR2 are LNHDA and SQIVND (reference sequence). There are 13 residues in the CDR3. The CDR3 nucleotides read TGTGCCAGTGGGACAGGGTTAGGTGAAAAACTGTTTTTT. It codes for CASGTGLGEKLFF.

This clone was found a few times. The chain has TRBV18 and TRBJ1-1; TRBD1 agrees at 8 bases. Germline CDR1 KGHSH, CDR2 LQKENI. J gave up 2 bases and V 0 bases, and 5 bases lay outside the gene matches. CDR3 length: 16 residues. This chain's CDR3 is CASSPPQGAGNTEAFF. The CDR3 DNA reads as TGTGCCAGCTCACCACCGCAGGGGGCAGGTAACACTGAAGCTTTCTTT.

This clone was recorded a few times. Compared with germline, one end of the junction differs, possibly owing to a read error. The chain couples TRBV30 to TRBJ2-2, with D perhaps given as TRBD1 or TRBD2 (5 bases each). CDR3 size: 16 residues. In germline, CDR1 is GTSNPN, CDR2 SVGIG (reference sequence). The CDR3 region has the DNA TGTGCCAGGAGTTGGGGACGGAGCGCGAACACCGGGGAGCTGTTTTTT. Its protein is CARSWGRSANTGELFF.

This clone appeared a few times. The chain is built from TRBV18 and TRBJ1-4; D unclear. CDR1 and CDR2 from the germline V gene are KGHSH and LQKENI. CDR3 length: 15 residues. V lost 2 bases and J lost 3, with 10 bases in between. CDR3 coding DNA: TGTGCCAGCTCACCAAACGGAGGGTCTAATGAAAAACTGTTTTTT. It codes for CASSPNGGSNEKLFF.

The V and J genes are TRBV10-3 and TRBJ2-3; 7 bases line up with TRBD2. The CDR3 covers 14 residues. With 6 bases clipped from V and 4 bases from J, the junction kept 7 bases outside the gene matches. CDR1 is ENHRY, CDR2 SYGVKD, per germline. This CDR3 reads CAISGGGAPDTQYF. DNA of the CDR3: TGTGCCATCAGCGGGGGAGGGGCTCCAGATACGCAGTATTTT.

This clone appeared a few times. The chain has TRBV28 and TRBJ2-1; no clear D. Germline CDR1 is MDHEN and CDR2 is SYDVKM. V lost 2 bases, J lost 2 bases, and 1 base lay in between. This CDR3 spans 12 amino acids. The CDR3 is CASSLPYNEQFF. The CDR3 DNA reads as TGTGCCAGCAGTTTACCCTACAATGAGCAGTTCTTC.

This clone was recorded a few times. V gene TRBV15 combines with J gene TRBJ2-3, with D tentatively TRBD2 (6 bases). This CDR3 has 15 residues. Germline assignment: CDR1 LNHNV and CDR2 YYDKDF (reference sequence). V was cut by 4 bases and J by 4 bases, with 15 bases left in between. As DNA, the CDR3 is TGTGCCACCAGCATGGGCGGGGTTGGATCAGATACGCAGTATTTT. Residues: CATSMGGVGSDTQYF.

The rearrangement joins TRBV14 to TRBJ1-2; D unclear. The CDR3 sequence is 12 residues long. The germline CDR1 and CDR2 sequences are SGHDN and FVKESK. V lost 4 bases to trimming and J lost 5 bases, with 8 bases between them. The CDR3 DNA reads as TGTGCCAGCAGCCCCGGCCGATATGGCTACACCTTC. Protein sequence: CASSPGRYGYTF.